The 3 T cell receptor beta chains presented below share a single source sample, sequenced in a study of beta chain features in type 1 diabetes. The antigens of these receptors remain unknown. Every bit of the isolated RNA underwent reverse transcription, so sequencing read expressed TCRB transcripts. Here immunoSEQ multiplex PCR was the method, and the copy in TCRdb shows in-frame clones only, minus some. The table has 600,000 to 700,000 clones, around 12% seen once. The study, taken as a whole, reports: The study found moderately but significantly shorter TCRB CDR3s in all four CD4+ subsets of Type 1 diabetes patients.

The specimen was naive CD4+ T cells from blood. These receptor sequences come from a young man with type 1 diabetes.

This clone has just a few counts. The V and J genes are TRBV7-6 and TRBJ1-3; possible D gene TRBD1, 5 bases. CDR1 SGHVS and CDR2 FNYEAQ come from the germline V gene. Trimming shortened V by 1 base and J by 4 bases, and 11 bases separated the two germline ends. CDR3 size: 15 residues. CDR3 DNA: TGTGCCAGCAGCTTAGGGTACGGGGACGGAAACACCATATATTTT. It is translated as CASSLGYGDGNTIYF.

This clone was picked up many times. The J gene is TRBJ1-3, the V gene TRBV6-6; D is uncertain. V was clipped by 5 bases and J by 1 base, with 9 bases between them. Germline V gene sequence: CDR1 MNHNY, CDR2 SVGAGI (reference sequence). CDR3 size: 14 residues. DNA of the CDR3: TGTGCCAGCAGTATGGAAAGGTCTGGAAACACCATATATTTT. As protein: CASSMERSGNTIYF.

This clone has a handful of counts. The chain combines TRBV27 with TRBJ2-3; 8 positions match TRBD1. The trim removed 2 bases at V and 3 bases at J, leaving 1 base unmatched. Per germline, CDR1 MNHEY and CDR2 SMNVEV (reference sequence). The CDR3 has 14 residues. The CDR3 sequence is CASSLRDRTDTQYF. CDR3 in DNA: TGTGCCAGCAGTTTAAGGGACAGGACAGATACGCAGTATTTT.